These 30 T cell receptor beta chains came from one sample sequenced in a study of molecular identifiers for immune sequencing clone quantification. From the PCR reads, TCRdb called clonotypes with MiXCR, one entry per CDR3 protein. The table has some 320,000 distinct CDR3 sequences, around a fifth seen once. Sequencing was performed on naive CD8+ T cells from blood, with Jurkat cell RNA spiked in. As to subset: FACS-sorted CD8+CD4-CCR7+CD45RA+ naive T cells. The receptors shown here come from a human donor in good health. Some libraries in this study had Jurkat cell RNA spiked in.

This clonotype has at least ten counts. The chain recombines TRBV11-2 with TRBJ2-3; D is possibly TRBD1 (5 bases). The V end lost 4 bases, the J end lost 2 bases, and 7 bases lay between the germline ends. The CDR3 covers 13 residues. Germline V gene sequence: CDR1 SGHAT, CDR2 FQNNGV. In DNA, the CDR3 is TGTGCCAGCAGCTCGGACATCACAGATACGCAGTATTTT. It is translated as CASSSDITDTQYF.

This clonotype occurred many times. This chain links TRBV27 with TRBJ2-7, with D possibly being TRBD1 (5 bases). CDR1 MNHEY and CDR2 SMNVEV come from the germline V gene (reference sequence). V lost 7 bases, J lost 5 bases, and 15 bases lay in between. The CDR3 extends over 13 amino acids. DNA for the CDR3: TGTGCCAGCATGGCTGGGGCCCGACACGAGCAGTACTTC. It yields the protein CASMAGARHEQYF.

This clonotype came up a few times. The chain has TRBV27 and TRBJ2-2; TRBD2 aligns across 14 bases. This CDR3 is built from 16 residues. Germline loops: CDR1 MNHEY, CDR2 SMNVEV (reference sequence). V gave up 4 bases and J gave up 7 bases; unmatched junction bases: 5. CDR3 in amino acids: CASSSGLAGAGGELFF. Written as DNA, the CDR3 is TGTGCCAGCAGTTCGGGACTAGCGGGAGCGGGCGGGGAGCTGTTTTTT.

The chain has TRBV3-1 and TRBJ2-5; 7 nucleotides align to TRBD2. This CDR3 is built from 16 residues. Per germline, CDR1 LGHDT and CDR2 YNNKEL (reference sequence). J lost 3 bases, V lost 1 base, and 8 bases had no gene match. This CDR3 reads CASSQVPASGEETQYF. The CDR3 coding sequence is TGTGCCAGCAGCCAAGTTCCCGCGAGCGGGGAAGAGACCCAGTACTTC.

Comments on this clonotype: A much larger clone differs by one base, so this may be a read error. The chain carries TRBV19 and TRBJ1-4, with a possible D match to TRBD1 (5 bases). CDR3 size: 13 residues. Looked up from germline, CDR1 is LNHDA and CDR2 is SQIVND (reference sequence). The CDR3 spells CASFGAPNEKLSF. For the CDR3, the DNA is TGTGCCAGTTTTGGGGCCCCTAATGAAAAACTGTCTTTT.

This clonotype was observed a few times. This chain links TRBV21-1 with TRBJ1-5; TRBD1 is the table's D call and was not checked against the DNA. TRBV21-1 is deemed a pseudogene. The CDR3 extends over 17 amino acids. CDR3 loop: CASSIGWGQLHNQPQHF. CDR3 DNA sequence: TGTGCCAGCAGCATCGGCTGGGGACAGCTTCACAATCAGCCCCAGCATTTT.

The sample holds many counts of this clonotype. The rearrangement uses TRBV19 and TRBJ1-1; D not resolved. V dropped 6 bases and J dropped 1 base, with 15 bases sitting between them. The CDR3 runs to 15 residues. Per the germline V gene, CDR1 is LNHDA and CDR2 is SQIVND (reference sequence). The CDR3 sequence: CASSINSARNTEAFF. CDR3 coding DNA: TGTGCCAGTAGCATAAACAGCGCAAGGAACACTGAAGCTTTCTTT.

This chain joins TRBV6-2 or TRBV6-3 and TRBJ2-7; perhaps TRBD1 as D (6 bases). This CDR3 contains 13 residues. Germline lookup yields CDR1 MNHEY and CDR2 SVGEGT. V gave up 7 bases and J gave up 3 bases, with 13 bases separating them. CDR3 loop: CASTGAEHYEQYF. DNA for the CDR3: TGTGCCAGCACAGGGGCGGAGCACTACGAGCAGTACTTC.

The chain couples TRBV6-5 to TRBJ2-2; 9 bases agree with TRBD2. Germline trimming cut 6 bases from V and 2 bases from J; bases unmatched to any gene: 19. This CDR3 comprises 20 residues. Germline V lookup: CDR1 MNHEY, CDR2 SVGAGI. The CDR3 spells CASSRSAGAGGPLNTGELFF. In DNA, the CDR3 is TGTGCCAGCAGCCGGTCCGCTGGAGCGGGAGGCCCACTAAACACCGGGGAGCTGTTTTTT.

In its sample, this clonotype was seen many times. The CDR3 sequence: CASSSGLAGGNEQFF. The CDR3 DNA follows: TGTGCCAGCAGTTCTGGACTAGCGGGAGGCAATGAGCAGTTCTTC. The chain couples TRBV6-2 or TRBV6-3 to TRBJ2-1; the match to TRBD2 covers 14 bases. Germline V gene lookup returns CDR1 MNHEY and CDR2 SVGEGT. CDR3 size: 15 residues. Trimming at V came to 4 bases and at J to 6 bases, leaving 2 bases not matched to a gene.

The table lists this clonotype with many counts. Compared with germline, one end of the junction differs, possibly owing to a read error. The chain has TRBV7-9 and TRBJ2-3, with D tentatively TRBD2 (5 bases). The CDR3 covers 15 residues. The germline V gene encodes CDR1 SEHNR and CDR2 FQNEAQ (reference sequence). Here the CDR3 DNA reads TGTGCCAGCAGCCTAGCCCTGCAGCGCACAGATACGCAGTATTTT. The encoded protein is CASSLALQRTDTQYF.

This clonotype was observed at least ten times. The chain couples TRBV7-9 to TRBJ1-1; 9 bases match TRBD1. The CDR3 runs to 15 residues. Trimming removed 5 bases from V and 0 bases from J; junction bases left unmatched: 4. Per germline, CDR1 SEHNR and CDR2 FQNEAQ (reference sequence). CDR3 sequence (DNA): TGTGCCAGCAGCCTGGGACAGGGAGTGAACACTGAAGCTTTCTTT. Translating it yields CASSLGQGVNTEAFF.

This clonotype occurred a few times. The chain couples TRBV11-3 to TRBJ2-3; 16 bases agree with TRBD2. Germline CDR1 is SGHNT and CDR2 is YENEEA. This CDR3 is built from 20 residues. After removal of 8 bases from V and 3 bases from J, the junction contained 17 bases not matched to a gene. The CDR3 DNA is TGTGCCAGCGGCTCCCCGCCCGGGACTAGCGGGGGGGTTGAAACAGATACGCAGTATTTT. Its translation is CASGSPPGTSGGVETDTQYF.

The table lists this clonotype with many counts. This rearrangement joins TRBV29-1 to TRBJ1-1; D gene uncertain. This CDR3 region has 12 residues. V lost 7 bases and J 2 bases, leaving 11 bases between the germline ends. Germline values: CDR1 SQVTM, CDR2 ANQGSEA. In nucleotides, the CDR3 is TGCAGCGGCCAGGAACCTAACACTGAAGCTTTCTTT. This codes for CSGQEPNTEAFF.

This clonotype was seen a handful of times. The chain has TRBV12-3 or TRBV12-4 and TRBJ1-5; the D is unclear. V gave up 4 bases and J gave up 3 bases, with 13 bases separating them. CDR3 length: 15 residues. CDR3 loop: CASSSRVSFNQPQHF. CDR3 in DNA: TGTGCCAGCAGTTCGAGGGTCAGCTTCAATCAGCCCCAGCATTTT.

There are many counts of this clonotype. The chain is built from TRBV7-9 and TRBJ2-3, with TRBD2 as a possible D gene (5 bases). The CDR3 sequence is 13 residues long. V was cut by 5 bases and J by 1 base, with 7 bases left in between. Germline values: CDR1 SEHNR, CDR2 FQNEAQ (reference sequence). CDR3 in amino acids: CASSPGGTDTQYF. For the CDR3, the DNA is TGTGCCAGCAGCCCCGGGGGCACAGATACGCAGTATTTT. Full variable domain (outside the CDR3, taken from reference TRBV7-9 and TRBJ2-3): DTGVSQNPRHKITKRGQNVTFRCDPISEHNRLYWYRQTLGQGPEFLTYFQNEAQLEKSRLLSDRFSAERPKGSFSTLEIQRTEQGDSAMYLCASSPGGTDTQYFGPGTRLTVL.

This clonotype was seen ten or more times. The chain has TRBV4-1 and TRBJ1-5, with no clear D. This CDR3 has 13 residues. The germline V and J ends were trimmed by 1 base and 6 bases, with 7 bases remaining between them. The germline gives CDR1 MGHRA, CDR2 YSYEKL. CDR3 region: CASSQGGGQPQHF. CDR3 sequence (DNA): TGCGCCAGCAGCCAAGGTGGTGGTCAGCCCCAGCATTTT.

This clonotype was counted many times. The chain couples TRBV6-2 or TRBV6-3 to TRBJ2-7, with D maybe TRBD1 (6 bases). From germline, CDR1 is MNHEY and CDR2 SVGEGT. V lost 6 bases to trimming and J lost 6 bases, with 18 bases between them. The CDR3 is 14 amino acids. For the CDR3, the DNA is TGTGCCAGCAGAAACAGGGACCGCCTAGGCGAGCAGTACTTC. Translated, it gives CASRNRDRLGEQYF.

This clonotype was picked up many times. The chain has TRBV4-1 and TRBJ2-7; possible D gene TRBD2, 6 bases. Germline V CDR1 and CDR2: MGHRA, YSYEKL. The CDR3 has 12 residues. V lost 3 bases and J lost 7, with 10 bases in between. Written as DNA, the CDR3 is TGCGCCAGCAGCCACCATGCGGGGGAGCAGTACTTC. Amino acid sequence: CASSHHAGEQYF.

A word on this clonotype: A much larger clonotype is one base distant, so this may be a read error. CDR3: CASSQGHQNYERYF. The DNA of the CDR3 is TGCGCCAGCAGCCAAGGCCATCAGAACTACGAGCGGTACTTC. V is TRBV4-1 and J is TRBJ2-7; D is unclear. This CDR3 is 14 amino acids long. Looked up from germline, CDR1 is MGHRA and CDR2 is YSYEKL.

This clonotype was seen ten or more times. Here the CDR3 reads CASSPLPIDPDTQYF. The CDR3 DNA is TGTGCCAGCAGCCCCCTCCCCATAGATCCAGATACGCAGTATTTT. The V and J genes are TRBV12-3 or TRBV12-4 and TRBJ2-3; D call uncertain. CDR3 size: 15 residues. Trimming shortened V by 6 bases and J by 4 bases, and 17 bases separated the two germline ends.

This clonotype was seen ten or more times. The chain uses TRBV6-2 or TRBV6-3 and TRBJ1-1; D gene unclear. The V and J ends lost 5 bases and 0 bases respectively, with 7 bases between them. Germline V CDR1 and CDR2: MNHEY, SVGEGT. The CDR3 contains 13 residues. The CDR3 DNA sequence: TGTGCCAGCAGTCGCCCAATGAACACTGAAGCTTTCTTT. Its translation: CASSRPMNTEAFF.

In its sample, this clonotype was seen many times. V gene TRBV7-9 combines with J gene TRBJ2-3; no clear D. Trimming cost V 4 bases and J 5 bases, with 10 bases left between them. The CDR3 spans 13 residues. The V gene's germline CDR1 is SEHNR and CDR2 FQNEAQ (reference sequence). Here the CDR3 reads CASSSPIGDTQYF. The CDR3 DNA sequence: TGTGCCAGCAGCTCGCCAATAGGAGATACGCAGTATTTT.

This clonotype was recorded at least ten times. The CDR3, as DNA: TGTGCCAGCAGTTTGGGAGGGGTAGGCACTGAAGCTTTCTTT. This encodes CASSLGGVGTEAFF. V gene TRBV27 combines with J gene TRBJ1-1; D might be TRBD1 (5 bases). V was trimmed by 3 bases and J by 4 bases, leaving 12 bases between them. CDR3 length: 14 residues. Germline loops: CDR1 MNHEY, CDR2 SMNVEV (reference sequence).

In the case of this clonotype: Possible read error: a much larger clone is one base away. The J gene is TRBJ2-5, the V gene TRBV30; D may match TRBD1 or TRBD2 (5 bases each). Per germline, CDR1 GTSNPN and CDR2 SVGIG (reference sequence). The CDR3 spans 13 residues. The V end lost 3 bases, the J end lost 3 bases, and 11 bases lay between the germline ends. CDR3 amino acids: CAWSRGSKETQYF. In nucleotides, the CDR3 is TGTGCCTGGAGCCGGGGCAGCAAAGAGACCCAGTACTTC.

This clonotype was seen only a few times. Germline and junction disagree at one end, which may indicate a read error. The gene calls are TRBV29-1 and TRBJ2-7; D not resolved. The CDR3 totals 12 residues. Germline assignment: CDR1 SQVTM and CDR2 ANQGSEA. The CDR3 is CSVEGNSYEQHF. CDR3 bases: TGCAGCGTTGAGGGGAACTCCTACGAGCAGCACTTC.

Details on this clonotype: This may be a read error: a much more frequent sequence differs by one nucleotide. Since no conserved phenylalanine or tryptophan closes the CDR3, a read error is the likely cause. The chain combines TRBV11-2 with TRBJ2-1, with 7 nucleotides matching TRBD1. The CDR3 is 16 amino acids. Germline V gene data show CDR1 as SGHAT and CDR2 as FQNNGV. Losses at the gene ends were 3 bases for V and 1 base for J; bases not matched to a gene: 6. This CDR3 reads CASSLKTGLSYNEQFS. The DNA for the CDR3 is TGTGCCAGCAGCTTGAAGACAGGGCTATCCTACAATGAGCAGTTCTCC.

Here the CDR3 reads CASSQMGASGAYEQYF. The CDR3 DNA follows: TGCGCCAGCAGCCAGATGGGAGCTAGCGGGGCTTACGAGCAGTACTTC. The rearrangement joins TRBV4-3 to TRBJ2-7; 9 bases are shared with TRBD2. The CDR3 spans 16 residues. Per germline, CDR1 LGHNA and CDR2 YSLEER. V lost 3 bases and J lost 4; bases outside the gene matches: 10.

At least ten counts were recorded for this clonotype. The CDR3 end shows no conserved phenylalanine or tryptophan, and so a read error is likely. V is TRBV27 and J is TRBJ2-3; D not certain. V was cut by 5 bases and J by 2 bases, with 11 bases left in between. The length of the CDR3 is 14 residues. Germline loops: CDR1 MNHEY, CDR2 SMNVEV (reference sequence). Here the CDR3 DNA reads TGTGCCAGCAGTAAGGGTTTACTCACAGATACGCAGTATGTT. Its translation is CASSKGLLTDTQYV.

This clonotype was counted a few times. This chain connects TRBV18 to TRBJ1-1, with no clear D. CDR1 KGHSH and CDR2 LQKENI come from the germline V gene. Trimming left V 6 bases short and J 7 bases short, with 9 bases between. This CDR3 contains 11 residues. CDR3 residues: CASSAGNEAFF. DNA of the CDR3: TGTGCCAGCTCGGCCGGGAATGAAGCTTTCTTT. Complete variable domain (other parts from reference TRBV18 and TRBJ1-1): NAGVMQNPRHLVRRRGQEARLRCSPMKGHSHVYWYRQLPEEGLKFMVYLQKENIIDESGMPKERFSAEFPKEGPSILRIQQVVRGDSAAYFCASSAGNEAFFGQGTRLTVV.